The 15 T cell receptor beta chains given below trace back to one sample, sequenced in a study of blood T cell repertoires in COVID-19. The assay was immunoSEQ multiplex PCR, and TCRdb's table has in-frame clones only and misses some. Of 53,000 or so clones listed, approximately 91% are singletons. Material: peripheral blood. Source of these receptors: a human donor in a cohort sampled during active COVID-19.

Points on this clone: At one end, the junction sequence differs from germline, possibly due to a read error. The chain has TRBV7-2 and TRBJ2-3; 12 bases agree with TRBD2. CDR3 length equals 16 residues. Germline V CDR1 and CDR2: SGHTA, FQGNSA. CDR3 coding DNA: TGTGCCAGCAGCCTAGCTAGCGGGGGGGCGACAGATACGCAGTATTTT. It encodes CASSLASGGATDTQYF.

CDR3 sequence (DNA): TGTGCCAGCAGCCGGACAGAATATAGCAATCAGCCCCAGCATTTT. Amino acid sequence: CASSRTEYSNQPQHF. This rearrangement joins TRBV5-6 to TRBJ1-5; maybe TRBD1 (6 bases). V was shortened by 4 bases and J by 0 bases, with 11 bases between the two germline ends. Germline CDR1 is SGHDT and CDR2 is YYEEEE. CDR3 length: 15 residues.

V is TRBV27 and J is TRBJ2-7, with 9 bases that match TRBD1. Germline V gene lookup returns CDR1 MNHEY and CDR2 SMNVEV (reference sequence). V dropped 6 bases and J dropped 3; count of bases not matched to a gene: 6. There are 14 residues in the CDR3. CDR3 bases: TGTGCCAGCAGCCCCGGGACAGGGAACTACGAGCAGTACTTC. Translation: CASSPGTGNYEQYF.

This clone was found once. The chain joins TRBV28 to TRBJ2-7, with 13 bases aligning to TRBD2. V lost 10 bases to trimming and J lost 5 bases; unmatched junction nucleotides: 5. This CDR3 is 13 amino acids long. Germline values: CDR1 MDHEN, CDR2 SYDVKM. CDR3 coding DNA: TGTGCCACTGGGACTAGCGGGGCCCACGAGCAGTACTTC. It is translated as CATGTSGAHEQYF.

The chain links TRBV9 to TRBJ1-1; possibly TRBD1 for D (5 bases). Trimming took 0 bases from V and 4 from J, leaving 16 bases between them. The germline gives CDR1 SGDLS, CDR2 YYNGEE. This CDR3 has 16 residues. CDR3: CASSVGGAGGGTEAFF. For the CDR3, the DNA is TGTGCCAGCAGCGTAGGAGGGGCCGGGGGGGGCACTGAAGCTTTCTTT.

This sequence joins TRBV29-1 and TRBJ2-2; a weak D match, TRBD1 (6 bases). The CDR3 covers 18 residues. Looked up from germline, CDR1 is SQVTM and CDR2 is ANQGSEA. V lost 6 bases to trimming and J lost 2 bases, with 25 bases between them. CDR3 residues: CSVTKHDVGAPNTGELFF. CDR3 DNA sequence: TGCAGCGTCACAAAGCATGATGTGGGGGCGCCTAACACCGGGGAGCTGTTTTTT.

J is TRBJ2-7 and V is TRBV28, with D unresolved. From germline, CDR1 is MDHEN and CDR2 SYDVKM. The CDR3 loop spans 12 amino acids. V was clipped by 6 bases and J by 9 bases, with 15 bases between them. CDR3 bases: TGTGCCAGCAGCTTAGAATTTACGGGGCAGTACTTC. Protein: CASSLEFTGQYF.

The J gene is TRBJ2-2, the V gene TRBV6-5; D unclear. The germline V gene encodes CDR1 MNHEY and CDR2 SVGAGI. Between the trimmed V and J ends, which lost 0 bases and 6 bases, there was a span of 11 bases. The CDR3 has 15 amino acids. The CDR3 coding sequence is TGTGCCAGCAGTTACTCGACTCTATCCGCCGGGGAGCTGTTTTTT. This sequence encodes CASSYSTLSAGELFF.

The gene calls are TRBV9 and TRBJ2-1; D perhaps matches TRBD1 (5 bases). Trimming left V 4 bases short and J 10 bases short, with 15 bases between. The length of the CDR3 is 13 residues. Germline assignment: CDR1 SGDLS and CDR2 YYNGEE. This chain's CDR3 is CASSLDRAGEQFF. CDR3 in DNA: TGTGCCAGCAGCCTCGACAGAGCCGGGGAGCAGTTCTTC.

The CDR3, as DNA: TGTGCCAGCAGTCCTCCGGGACACCCGACAGATACGCAGTATTTT. Its translation: CASSPPGHPTDTQYF. The V and J genes are TRBV2 and TRBJ2-3, with a possible D match to TRBD1 (6 bases). Trimming removed 5 bases at V and 3 bases at J, with 15 bases between. The CDR3 is 15 amino acids. In germline, CDR1 is SNHLY, CDR2 FYNNEI.

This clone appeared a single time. The CDR3 DNA reads TGTGCCAGCAGCTCGGGACTAGCGGGAAACACAGATACGCAGTATTTT. The encoded protein is CASSSGLAGNTDTQYF. This chain uses TRBV7-8 with TRBJ2-3; 13 bases fit TRBD2. The ends lost 4 bases at V and 2 bases at J; junction bases unmatched: 3. Per germline, CDR1 SGHVS and CDR2 FQNEAQ. The CDR3 totals 16 residues.

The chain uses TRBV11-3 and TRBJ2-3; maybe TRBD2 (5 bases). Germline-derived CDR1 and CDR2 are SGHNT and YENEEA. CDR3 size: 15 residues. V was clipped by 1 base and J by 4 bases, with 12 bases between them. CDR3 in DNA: TGTGCCAGCAGCTTAGGAAGTCTGCGGGCAGATACGCAGTATTTT. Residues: CASSLGSLRADTQYF.

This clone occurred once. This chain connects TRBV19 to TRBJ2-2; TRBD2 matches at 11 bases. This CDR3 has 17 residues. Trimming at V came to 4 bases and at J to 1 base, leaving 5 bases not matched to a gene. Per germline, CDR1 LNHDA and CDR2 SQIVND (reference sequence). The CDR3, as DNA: TGTGCCAGTAGTAAACGAGGACTAGCGGGGAACACCGGGGAGCTGTTTTTT. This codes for CASSKRGLAGNTGELFF.

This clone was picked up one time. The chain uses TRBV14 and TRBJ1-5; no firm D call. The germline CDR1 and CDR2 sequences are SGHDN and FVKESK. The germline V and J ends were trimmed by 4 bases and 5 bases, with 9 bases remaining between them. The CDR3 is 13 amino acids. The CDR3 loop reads CASSPGLDQPQHF. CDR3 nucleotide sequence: TGTGCCAGCAGCCCAGGATTGGATCAGCCCCAGCATTTT.

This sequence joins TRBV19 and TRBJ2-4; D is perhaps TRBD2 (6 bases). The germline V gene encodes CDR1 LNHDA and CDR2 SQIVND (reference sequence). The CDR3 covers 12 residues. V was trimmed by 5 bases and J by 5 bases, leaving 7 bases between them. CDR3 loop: CASSRGENIQYF. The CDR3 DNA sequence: TGTGCCAGTAGTCGCGGGGAAAACATTCAGTACTTC. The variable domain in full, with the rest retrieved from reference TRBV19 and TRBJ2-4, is DGGITQSPKYLFRKEGQNVTLSCEQNLNHDAMYWYRQDPGQGLRLIYYSQIVNDFQKGDIAEGYSVSREKKESFPLTVTSAQKNPTAFYLCASSRGENIQYFGAGTRLSVL.